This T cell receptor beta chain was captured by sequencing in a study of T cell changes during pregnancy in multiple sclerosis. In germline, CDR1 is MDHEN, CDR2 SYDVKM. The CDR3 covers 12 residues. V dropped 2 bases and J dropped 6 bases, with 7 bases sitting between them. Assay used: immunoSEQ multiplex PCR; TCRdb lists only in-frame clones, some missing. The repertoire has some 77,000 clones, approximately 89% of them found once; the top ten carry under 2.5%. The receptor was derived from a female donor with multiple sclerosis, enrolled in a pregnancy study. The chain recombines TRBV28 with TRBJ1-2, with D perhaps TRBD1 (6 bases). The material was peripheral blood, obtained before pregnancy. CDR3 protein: CASSLRDNGYTF. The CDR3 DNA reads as TGTGCCAGCAGTTTAAGGGACAATGGCTACACCTTC.